The 10 T cell receptor beta chains given below trace back to one sample, sequenced in a study of T cells in Graves' hyperthyroidism and ophthalmopathy. RNA transcripts provided the source from which TCR beta CDR3 regions were amplified. The TCR CDR3 first-round RT-PCR relied on the HTBI primer set. MiXCR was run by TCRdb on the multiplex PCR reads, yielding one entry per CDR3 protein. This table holds some 270,000 distinct CDR3 sequences, approximately 24% found once. Specimen: blood. Receptors were obtained from a woman aged 40 to 50 with Graves' ophthalmopathy.

This chain connects TRBV28 to TRBJ1-2, with 7 positions matching TRBD1. CDR1 MDHEN and CDR2 SYDVKM come from the germline V gene. J lost 4 bases, V lost 5 bases, and 7 bases had no gene match. The CDR3 has 14 amino acids. CDR3 protein: CASSAQGQPYGYTF. The CDR3 nucleotides read TGTGCCAGCAGTGCACAGGGACAGCCCTATGGCTACACCTTC.

This chain connects TRBV30 to TRBJ2-7; 10 bases are shared with TRBD1. The CDR3 runs to 13 residues. J gave up 6 bases and V 1 base, and 3 bases lay outside the gene matches. Germline V gives CDR1 GTSNPN, CDR2 SVGIG (reference sequence). This chain's CDR3 is CAWSAGQGIEQYF. DNA of the CDR3: TGTGCCTGGAGTGCGGGACAGGGGATCGAGCAGTACTTC. Full variable domain (remainder filled in from reference TRBV30 and TRBJ2-7): SQTIHQWPATLVQPVGSPLSLECTVEGTSNPNLYWYRQAAGRGLQLLFYSVGIGQISSEVPQNLSASRPQDRQFILSSKKLLLSDSGFYLCAWSAGQGIEQYFGPGTRLTVT.

The chain couples TRBV4-2 to TRBJ2-5; D is ambiguous. CDR1 is LGHNA, CDR2 YNFKEQ, per germline. Trimming removed 0 bases from V and 5 bases from J, with 7 bases in between. CDR3 size: 13 residues. CDR3 DNA sequence: TGTGCCAGCAGCCAAGATCAAACGGAGACCCAGTACTTC. Amino acid sequence: CASSQDQTETQYF.

There are a few counts of this clonotype. The chain joins TRBV20-1 to TRBJ2-5; the D gene is possibly TRBD1 (5 bases). The CDR3 has 13 amino acids. The germline gives CDR1 DFQATT, CDR2 SNEGSKA (reference sequence). V was trimmed by 5 bases and J by 5 bases, leaving 15 bases between them. The CDR3 region is CSAGRQFTETQYF. In DNA form, the CDR3 reads TGCAGTGCTGGAAGACAGTTCACGGAGACCCAGTACTTC.

Concerning this clonotype itself: Since the CDR3 does not end with the conserved phenylalanine or tryptophan, this likely comes from a read error. It is unclear where the CDR3 begins or ends on the DNA, so no DNA is shown, and the CDR3 is as TCRdb lists it. The V and J genes are TRBV28 and TRBJ2-7. Counting both end residues, the CDR3 totals 8 amino acids. The germline CDR1 and CDR2 sequences are MDHEN and SYDVKM. The CDR3 here is CASSLKLS.

This clonotype appeared many times. The V call is TRBV20-1, the J call TRBJ1-1, with D possibly being TRBD1 (5 bases). Germline CDR1 reads DFQATT; CDR2 reads SNEGSKA (reference sequence). The V gene lost 0 bases and the J gene lost 6 bases, with 14 bases spanning the gap. This CDR3 has 14 residues. The CDR3 DNA is TGCAGTGCTAGAGATCTCTTGGGGCCGGCTGAAGCTTTCTTT. This encodes CSARDLLGPAEAFF.

This chain joins TRBV11-2 and TRBJ2-5, with D uncertain. Germline CDR1 and CDR2: SGHAT and FQNNGV. The ends were cut back, 5 bases at V and 5 bases at J, with 9 bases in the middle. This CDR3 has 12 residues. The CDR3 DNA follows: TGTGCCAGCAGCGTGGGTCTTGAGACCCAGTACTTC. This codes for CASSVGLETQYF.

This clonotype was found many times. V usage is TRBV30 and J usage is TRBJ2-7; tentative D call: TRBD1 (5 bases). The germline V and J ends were trimmed by 2 bases and 2 bases, with 13 bases remaining between them. CDR1 is GTSNPN and CDR2 is SVGIG in the germline V gene (reference sequence). The CDR3 extends over 14 amino acids. The CDR3 DNA sequence: TGTGCCTGGAGTAGCTCACCGGACACCTACGAGCAGTACTTC. Its translation is CAWSSSPDTYEQYF.

This clonotype was seen repeatedly, ten times or more. The chain employs TRBV4-1 and TRBJ2-7; no firm D call. Per germline, CDR1 MGHRA and CDR2 YSYEKL. This CDR3 is built from 14 residues. Trimming removed 4 bases from V and 2 bases from J, with 12 bases in between. In DNA form, the CDR3 reads TGCGCCAGCAGCCCCGGTGCGTATACCTACGAGCAGTACTTC. Residues: CASSPGAYTYEQYF.

This clonotype was found many times. This chain connects TRBV5-6 to TRBJ1-1; D gene unclear. The CDR3 length is 11 residues. The ends were cut back, 2 bases at V and 7 bases at J, with 6 bases in the middle. CDR1 and CDR2 from the germline V gene are SGHDT and YYEEEE. The CDR3 sequence: CASSFGDEAFF. CDR3 nucleotide sequence: TGTGCCAGCAGCTTTGGGGATGAAGCTTTCTTT. Full variable domain (remainder filled in from reference TRBV5-6 and TRBJ1-1): DAGVTQSPTHLIKTRGQQVTLRCSPKSGHDTVSWYQQALGQGPQFIFQYYEEEERQRGNFPDRFSGHQFPNYSSELNVNALLLGDSALYLCASSFGDEAFFGQGTRLTVV.